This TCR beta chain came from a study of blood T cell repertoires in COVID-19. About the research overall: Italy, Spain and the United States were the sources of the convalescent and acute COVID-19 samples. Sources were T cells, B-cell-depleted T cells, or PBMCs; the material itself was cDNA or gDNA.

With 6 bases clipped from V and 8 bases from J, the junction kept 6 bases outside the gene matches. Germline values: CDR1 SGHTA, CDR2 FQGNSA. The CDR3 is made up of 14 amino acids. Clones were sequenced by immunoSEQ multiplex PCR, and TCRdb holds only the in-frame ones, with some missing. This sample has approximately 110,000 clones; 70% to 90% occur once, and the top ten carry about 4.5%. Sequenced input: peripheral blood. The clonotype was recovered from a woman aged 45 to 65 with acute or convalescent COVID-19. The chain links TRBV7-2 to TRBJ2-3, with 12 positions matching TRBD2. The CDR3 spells CASRLTSGGRTQYF. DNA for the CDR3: TGTGCCAGCAGGCTTACTAGCGGGGGGCGTACGCAGTATTTT. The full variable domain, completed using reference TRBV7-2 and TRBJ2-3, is GAGVSQSPSNKVTEKGKDVELRCDPISGHTALYWYRQSLGQGLEFLIYFQGNSAPDKSGLPSDRFSAERTGGSVSTLTIQRTQQEDSAVYLCASRLTSGGRTQYFGPGTRLTVL.